These T cell receptor beta chains were read from a single sample in a study of T-cell memory formation after mild COVID-19. TCRdb ran MiXCR on the 5' RACE reads and lists one entry per CDR3 protein. The sample lists approximately 570,000 distinct CDR3 sequences; under 20% were seen once. Sequences were obtained from PBMCs or a T cell subset sorted from them (not recorded which). Every receptor here comes from an adult woman who had mild COVID-19 (a few samples of this study predate the infection). Cell type and time point are not known. CDR3s include the opening cysteine and the closing phenylalanine or tryptophan. Each record gives: D gene, clone size, V gene, CDR3 length, J gene, CDR3 DNA, CDR3 protein. The D gene is left open where the match is weak. Clone sizes are given selectively: once, few, many, or a class where the clone is expanded.

-	few	TRBV27	16	TRBJ1-5	TGTGCCAGCAGTTTAGTTCCAGGGACGAGCAATCAGCCCCAGCATTTT	CASSLVPGTSNQPQHF
-	few	TRBV18	14	TRBJ1-2	TGTGCCAGCTCACCACAGGGTGATAACTATGGCTACACCTTC	CASSPQGDNYGYTF
TRBD1	-	TRBV5-6	15	TRBJ1-5	TGTGCCAGCAGCACGGGACAGGGTTTGATTCAGCCCCAGCATTTT	CASSTGQGLIQPQHF
TRBD2	-	TRBV19	15	TRBJ2-7	TGTGCCAGTAGTATAGACCTAGCGGGAGCGGGAGAGCAGTACTTC	CASSIDLAGAGEQYF
-	-	TRBV24-1	15	TRBJ2-5	TGTGCCACCAGTAAAGGAAGGGGTACTCGAGAGACCCAGTACTTC	CATSKGRGTRETQYF
-	few	TRBV24-1	14	TRBJ2-3	TGTGCCACCAGTGATTTGCGCCACGGAGATACGCAGTATTTT	CATSDLRHGDTQYF
TRBD1	-	TRBV29-1	13	TRBJ2-7	TGCAGCGTACTGGACAGGGCAAGCTACGAGCAGTACTTC	CSVLDRASYEQYF
-	few	TRBV7-9	16	TRBJ2-1	TGTGCCAGCAGCTTCCCTCAGGGGAGGCCCTACAATGAGCAGTTCTTC	CASSFPQGRPYNEQFF
TRBD1	-	TRBV2	15	TRBJ1-5	TGTGCCAGCAGCCAGGACAGGGGGTCTTATCAGCCCCAGCATTTT	CASSQDRGSYQPQHF
-	-	TRBV10-3	12	TRBJ1-1	TGTGCCATGGGGGGTCGGAACACTGAAGCTTTCTTT	CAMGGRNTEAFF
TRBD2	few	TRBV5-1	19	TRBJ2-1	TGCGCCAGCAGCTCGGGACTAGCGGGAGGGCCTAGCTCCTACAATGAGCAGTTCTTC	CASSSGLAGGPSSYNEQFF